Below, 17 T cell receptor beta chains from the same sample are listed, as sequenced in a study of T cell responses to AZD1222 COVID-19 vaccine. Using immunoSEQ multiplex PCR, the repertoire was profiled, and TCRdb retains in-frame clones only, with some absent. Among 150,000 to 200,000 clones listed, 92% were seen once. The sample consisted of peripheral blood, taken 28 days after the second AZD1222 dose. These receptors were obtained from an adult who received the AZD1222 COVID-19 vaccine.

This chain uses TRBV6-6 with TRBJ1-1; D uncertain. This CDR3 region has 12 residues. Germline loops: CDR1 MNHNY, CDR2 SVGAGI (reference sequence). The V end was cut by 10 bases, the J end by 1 base, with 10 bases between. As DNA, the CDR3 is TGTGCCACGCGGGCGGCGAACACTGAAGCTTTCTTT. This gives the protein CATRAANTEAFF.

This rearrangement joins TRBV4-1 to TRBJ1-6; 7 nucleotides line up with TRBD1. V shed 5 bases, J shed 7 bases, and the junction held 14 bases outside the gene matches. CDR1 and CDR2 from the germline V gene are MGHRA and YSYEKL. This CDR3 comprises 17 residues. The CDR3 spells CASSTGALQGTNSPLHF. In DNA, the CDR3 is TGCGCCAGCAGCACGGGGGCCTTACAGGGGACAAATTCACCCCTCCACTTT.

DNA for the CDR3: TGCGCCAGCAGCTCCGAGCGACCGGTGGAGACCCAGTACTTC. It specifies CASSSERPVETQYF. The genes are TRBV5-1 and TRBJ2-5; D is unresolved. V was trimmed by 3 bases and J by 5 bases, leaving 14 bases between them. This CDR3 spans 14 amino acids. Germline V gives CDR1 SGHRS, CDR2 YFSETQ.

This clone was observed a few times. This sequence joins TRBV30 and TRBJ1-5; unclear D gene. V dropped 1 base and J dropped 3 bases, with 10 bases sitting between them. The CDR3 consists of 14 residues. The germline V gene encodes CDR1 GTSNPN and CDR2 SVGIG (reference sequence). CDR3 residues: CAWSGAAVNQPQHF. CDR3 DNA: TGTGCCTGGAGTGGAGCTGCAGTCAATCAGCCCCAGCATTTT.

The chain uses TRBV2 and TRBJ1-1, with a weak D call TRBD1 (5 bases). Germline loops: CDR1 SNHLY, CDR2 FYNNEI. This CDR3 region has 14 residues. Deletions cut 8 bases from V and 1 base from J, with 14 bases between. CDR3 nucleotide sequence: TGTGCCAGCGGTCCGGGACTCGAGAACACTGAAGCTTTCTTT. It codes for CASGPGLENTEAFF. Full variable domain (remainder filled in from reference TRBV2 and TRBJ1-1): EPEVTQTPSHQVTQMGQEVILRCVPISNHLYFYWYRQILGQKVEFLVSFYNNEISEKSEIFDDQFSVERPDGSNFTLKIRSTKLEDSAMYFCASGPGLENTEAFFGQGTRLTVV.

The genes are TRBV12-2 and TRBJ2-3. TRBV12-2 is an annotated pseudogene. The CDR3 runs 12 residues. The CDR3 DNA reads TGTGCAAGTCGTTTTTTCACAGATACGCAGTATTTT. Translating it yields CASRFFTDTQYF.

The J gene is TRBJ1-1, the V gene TRBV6-5, with TRBD1 matching over 7 bases. Germline values: CDR1 MNHEY, CDR2 SVGAGI. Unmatched junction bases numbered 12, after V lost 7 bases and J lost 7 bases. This CDR3 has 14 residues. The CDR3 loop is CASKARGRGGEAFF. The DNA of the CDR3 is TGTGCCAGCAAGGCGAGGGGGCGCGGGGGTGAAGCTTTCTTT.

The chain links TRBV3-1 (or the pseudogene TRBV3-2) to TRBJ1-1; D unresolved. This CDR3 has 15 amino acids. The germline V gene encodes CDR1 LGHDT and CDR2 YNNKEL (reference sequence). V lost 4 bases, J lost 0 bases, and 12 bases lay in between. The CDR3 coding sequence is TGTGCCAGCAGCCTCGCAGGCTCTATGAACACTGAAGCTTTCTTT. Protein product: CASSLAGSMNTEAFF.

J is TRBJ1-1 and V is TRBV7-8, with TRBD1 as a possible D gene (6 bases). The germline V gene has CDR1 SGHVS and CDR2 FQNEAQ. V dropped 8 bases and J dropped 7 bases, with 11 bases sitting between them. This CDR3 is 11 amino acids long. CDR3 DNA sequence: TGTGCCAGCGGACAGAGCTTTGAAGCTTTCTTT. Amino acid sequence: CASGQSFEAFF.

The sample holds one count of this clone. The chain is built from TRBV5-5 and TRBJ1-5; no reliable D call. Per the germline V gene, CDR1 is SGHKS and CDR2 is YYEKEE (reference sequence). Trimming removed 8 bases from V and 1 base from J, with 13 bases in between. The CDR3 loop spans 14 amino acids. The CDR3: CARGFQLSNQPQHF. The CDR3 DNA reads as TGTGCCAGGGGTTTCCAACTGAGCAATCAGCCCCAGCATTTT. Together with reference TRBV5-5 and TRBJ1-5, the CDR3 gives the full variable domain: DAGVTQSPTHLIKTRGQQVTLRCSPISGHKSVSWYQQVLGQGPQFIFQYYEKEERGRGNFPDRFSARQFPNYSSELNVNALLLGDSALYLCARGFQLSNQPQHFGDGTRLSIL.

CDR3 sequence (DNA): TGTGCCAGCTCACCGGCGGGGGGGCGCCGGGAGACCCAGTACTTC. Translating gives CASSPAGGRRETQYF. V gene TRBV18 combines with J gene TRBJ2-5, with TRBD2 identical over 9 bases. V was pared by 3 bases and J by 5 bases, with 7 bases of the junction left unmatched. Germline V gene lookup returns CDR1 KGHSH and CDR2 LQKENI. The CDR3 length is 15 residues.

The chain couples TRBV18 to TRBJ2-2; tentative D call: TRBD2 (6 bases). In germline, CDR1 is KGHSH, CDR2 LQKENI. The CDR3 covers 16 residues. V lost 6 bases to trimming and J lost 1 base, with 15 bases between them. DNA for the CDR3: TGTGCCAGCTCCCACCAGGGACTCAAGAACACCGGGGAGCTGTTTTTT. Translating gives CASSHQGLKNTGELFF.

This rearrangement joins TRBV7-6 to TRBJ2-7; 7 bases line up with TRBD1. Germline trimming cut 5 bases from V and 3 bases from J; bases unmatched to any gene: 13. Germline V gives CDR1 SGHVS, CDR2 FNYEAQ. The CDR3 covers 16 residues. CDR3 residues: CASSPRPGTVVYEQYF. CDR3 bases: TGTGCCAGCAGCCCGAGACCCGGGACAGTCGTCTACGAGCAGTACTTC.

The chain combines TRBV10-3 with TRBJ2-4; 7 bases fit TRBD1. This CDR3 is built from 17 residues. CDR1 is ENHRY, CDR2 SYGVKD, per germline. V was pared by 3 bases and J by 8 bases, with 16 bases of the junction left unmatched. The CDR3 DNA sequence: TGTGCCATCAGTGAAAGTCGGGGACAGAGGTCGCCGGACATTCAGTACTTC. Translating it yields CAISESRGQRSPDIQYF.

Only one count was recorded for this clone. The chain combines TRBV9 with TRBJ2-2, with 8 nucleotides matching TRBD1. CDR1 and CDR2 (germline): SGDLS, YYNGEE. The CDR3 contains 14 residues. Losses at the gene ends were 6 bases for V and 4 bases for J; bases not matched to a gene: 5. The DNA of the CDR3 is TGTGCCAGCAACCCAGGGGGCGGCACCGGGGAGCTGTTTTTT. Encoded protein: CASNPGGGTGELFF.

The CDR3 DNA reads as TGCGCCAGCAGCTCCGACTCTCCCTACTACGAGCAGTACTTC. It codes for CASSSDSPYYEQYF. The chain employs TRBV5-1 and TRBJ2-7; D gene unclear. The length of the CDR3 is 14 residues. Germline-derived CDR1 and CDR2 are SGHRS and YFSETQ. V dropped 3 bases and J dropped 3 bases, with 13 bases sitting between them.

This chain links TRBV27 with TRBJ2-7; 8 bases are shared with TRBD1. Trimming removed 6 bases from V and 7 bases from J; junction bases left unmatched: 11. Germline lookup yields CDR1 MNHEY and CDR2 SMNVEV (reference sequence). The CDR3 loop spans 14 amino acids. The CDR3 region is CASSPLDRVWEQYF. In nucleotides, the CDR3 is TGTGCCAGCAGCCCCTTGGACAGGGTTTGGGAGCAGTACTTC.